The 9 T cell receptor beta chains presented below share a single source sample, sequenced in a study of blood T cell repertoires in COVID-19. The repertoire was sequenced with immunoSEQ multiplex PCR; TCRdb's copy has only in-frame clones and lacks some. Of hundreds of thousands of clones in the sample, about 91% are singletons; the top ten hold approximately 6%. Material: peripheral blood. The receptor source for this set is a woman in her 30s with COVID-19, enrolled during active disease.

This chain connects TRBV7-9 to TRBJ1-6, with TRBD1 identical over 7 bases. Germline V gene lookup returns CDR1 SEHNR and CDR2 FQNEAQ (reference sequence). This CDR3 contains 16 residues. V gave up 6 bases and J gave up 0 bases; unmatched junction bases: 5. CDR3: CASRPRGSSYNSPLHF. The CDR3 nucleotides read TGTGCCAGCAGACCCAGGGGGAGCTCCTATAATTCACCCCTCCACTTT.

This chain uses TRBV11-3 with TRBJ2-3; 13 nucleotides match TRBD2. V lost 5 bases to trimming and J lost 3 bases; unmatched junction nucleotides: 5. The CDR3 runs to 16 residues. The germline V gene has CDR1 SGHNT and CDR2 YENEEA. In nucleotides, the CDR3 is TGTGCCAGCAGCCTGAAACTAGCGGGAGGGACAGATACGCAGTATTTT. It codes for CASSLKLAGGTDTQYF. Filled out from reference TRBV11-3 and TRBJ2-3, the complete variable domain reads EAGVVQSPRYKIIEKKQPVAFWCNPISGHNTLYWYLQNLGQGPELLIRYENEEAVDDSQLPKDRFSAERLKGVDSTLKIQPAELGDSAVYLCASSLKLAGGTDTQYFGPGTRLTVL.

The CDR3 sequence: CASKGQGYEQYF. Written as DNA, the CDR3 is TGTGCCAGCAAGGGACAGGGCTACGAGCAGTACTTC. The chain combines TRBV2 with TRBJ2-7; 9 nucleotides align to TRBD1. The CDR3 has 12 residues. J was trimmed by 3 bases and V by 7 bases; bases with no gene match: 1. Germline loops: CDR1 SNHLY, CDR2 FYNNEI. Full variable domain (rest looked up from reference TRBV2 and TRBJ2-7): EPEVTQTPSHQVTQMGQEVILRCVPISNHLYFYWYRQILGQKVEFLVSFYNNEISEKSEIFDDQFSVERPDGSNFTLKIRSTKLEDSAMYFCASKGQGYEQYFGPGTRLTVT.

J is TRBJ1-2 and V is TRBV6-5; 10 positions agree with TRBD1. The CDR3 loop spans 15 amino acids. Germline V gene data show CDR1 as MNHEY and CDR2 as SVGAGI. After removal of 6 bases from V and 2 bases from J, the junction contained 6 bases not matched to a gene. CDR3 sequence: CASRGDRGGNYGYTF. CDR3 nucleotide sequence: TGTGCCAGCAGGGGGGACAGGGGAGGAAACTATGGCTACACCTTC.

The chain links TRBV29-1 to TRBJ2-5, with D perhaps matching TRBD1 (6 bases). V was clipped by 3 bases and J by 3 bases, with 17 bases between them. The CDR3 length is 15 residues. CDR1 is SQVTM, CDR2 ANQGSEA, per germline. The DNA of the CDR3 is TGCAGCGTTGATAAGCTAGGACAGTCGGAAGAGACCCAGTACTTC. It yields the protein CSVDKLGQSEETQYF.

This clone was seen more than once but under ten times. The rearrangement joins TRBV6-6 to TRBJ1-5; 7 positions agree with TRBD1. The CDR3 sequence is 14 residues long. Losses at the gene ends were 6 bases for V and 3 bases for J; bases not matched to a gene: 5. Germline V gene sequence: CDR1 MNHNY, CDR2 SVGAGI (reference sequence). The CDR3 DNA is TGTGCCAGCAGCATACAGGGGTTCAATCAGCCCCAGCATTTT. Translating it yields CASSIQGFNQPQHF.

This clone was seen more than once but under ten times. This chain links TRBV19 with TRBJ1-4; D uncertain. The V end was cut by 4 bases, the J end by 0 bases, with 12 bases between. Germline assignment: CDR1 LNHDA and CDR2 SQIVND (reference sequence). The CDR3 has 16 amino acids. This CDR3 is CASSTLRVTTNEKLFF. As DNA, the CDR3 is TGTGCCAGTAGTACCCTCCGGGTCACAACTAATGAAAAACTGTTTTTT.

This chain links TRBV28 with TRBJ1-2; the D gene is possibly TRBD1 (5 bases). The CDR3 covers 15 residues. V was shortened by 4 bases and J by 3 bases, with 15 bases between the two germline ends. In germline, CDR1 is MDHEN, CDR2 SYDVKM. The CDR3 DNA is TGTGCCAGCAGTTCCTCGACAGCACTGCACTATGGCTACACCTTC. This encodes CASSSSTALHYGYTF.

V gene TRBV7-8 combines with J gene TRBJ2-2, with 10 bases that match TRBD2. Looked up from germline, CDR1 is SGHVS and CDR2 is FQNEAQ. CDR3 length: 16 residues. Trimming took 6 bases from V and 6 from J; bases not matched to a gene: 10. This CDR3 is CASRSSGRTRSGELFF. In nucleotides, the CDR3 is TGTGCCAGCAGGTCTAGCGGGAGAACGAGGTCCGGGGAGCTGTTTTTT.